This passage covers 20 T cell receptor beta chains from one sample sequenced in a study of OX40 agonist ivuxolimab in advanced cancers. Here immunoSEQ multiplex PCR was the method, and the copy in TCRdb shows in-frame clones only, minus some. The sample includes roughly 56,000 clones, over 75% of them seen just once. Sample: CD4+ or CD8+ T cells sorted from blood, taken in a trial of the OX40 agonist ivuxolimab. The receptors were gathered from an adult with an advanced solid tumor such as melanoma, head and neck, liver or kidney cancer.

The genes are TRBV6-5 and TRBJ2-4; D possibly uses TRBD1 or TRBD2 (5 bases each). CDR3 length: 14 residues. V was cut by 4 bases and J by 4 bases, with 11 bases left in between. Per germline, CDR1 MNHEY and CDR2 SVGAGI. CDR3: CASSFGTLKNIQYF. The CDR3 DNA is TGTGCCAGCAGTTTCGGGACGCTTAAAAACATTCAGTACTTC.

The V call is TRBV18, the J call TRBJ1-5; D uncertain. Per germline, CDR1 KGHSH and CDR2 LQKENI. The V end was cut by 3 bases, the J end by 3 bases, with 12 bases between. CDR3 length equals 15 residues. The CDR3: CASSPNGEPNQPQHF. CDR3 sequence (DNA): TGTGCCAGCTCACCTAACGGGGAACCCAATCAGCCCCAGCATTTT.

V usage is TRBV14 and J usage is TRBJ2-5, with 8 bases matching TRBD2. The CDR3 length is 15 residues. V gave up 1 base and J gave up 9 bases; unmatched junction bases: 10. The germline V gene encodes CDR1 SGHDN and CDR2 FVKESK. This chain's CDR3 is CASSQGTSKGKAQYF. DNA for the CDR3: TGTGCCAGCAGCCAAGGGACTAGCAAGGGAAAGGCCCAGTACTTC. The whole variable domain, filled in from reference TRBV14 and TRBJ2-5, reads EAGVTQFPSHSVIEKGQTVTLRCDPISGHDNLYWYRRVMGKEIKFLLHFVKESKQDESGMPNNRFLAERTGGTYSTLKVQPAELEDSGVYFCASSQGTSKGKAQYFGPGTRLLVL.

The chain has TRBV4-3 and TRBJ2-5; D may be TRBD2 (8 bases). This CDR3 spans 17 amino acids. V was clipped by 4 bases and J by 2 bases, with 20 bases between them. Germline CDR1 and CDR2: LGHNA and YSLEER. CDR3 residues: CASSLYYSGDRQETQYF. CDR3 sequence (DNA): TGCGCCAGCAGCCTTTATTATAGCGGGGACAGACAAGAGACCCAGTACTTC.

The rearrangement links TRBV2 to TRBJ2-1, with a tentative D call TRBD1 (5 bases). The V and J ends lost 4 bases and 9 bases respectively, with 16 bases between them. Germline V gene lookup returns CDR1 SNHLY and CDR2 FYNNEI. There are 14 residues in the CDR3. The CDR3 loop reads CASSAGSGFTEQFF. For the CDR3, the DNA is TGTGCCAGCAGTGCCGGCTCAGGGTTCACTGAGCAGTTCTTC.

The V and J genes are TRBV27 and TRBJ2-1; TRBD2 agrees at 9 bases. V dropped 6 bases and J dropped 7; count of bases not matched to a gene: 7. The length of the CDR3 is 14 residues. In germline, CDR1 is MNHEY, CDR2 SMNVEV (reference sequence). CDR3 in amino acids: CASSPSGIRNEQFF. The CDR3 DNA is TGTGCCAGCAGCCCTAGCGGGATTAGGAATGAGCAGTTCTTC.

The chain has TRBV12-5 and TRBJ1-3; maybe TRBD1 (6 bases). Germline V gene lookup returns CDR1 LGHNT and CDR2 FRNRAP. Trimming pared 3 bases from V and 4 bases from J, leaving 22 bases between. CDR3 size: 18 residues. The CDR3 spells CASGFGGLGGAFGNTIYF. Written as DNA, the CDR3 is TGTGCTAGTGGTTTTGGGGGGCTTGGTGGTGCGTTCGGAAACACCATATATTTT.

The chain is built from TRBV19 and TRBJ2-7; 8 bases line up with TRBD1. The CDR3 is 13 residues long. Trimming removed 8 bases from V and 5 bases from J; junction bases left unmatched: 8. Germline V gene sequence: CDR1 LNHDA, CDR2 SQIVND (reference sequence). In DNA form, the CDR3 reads TGTGCCAGTGCCGACAGGGGTACGGACGAGCAGTACTTC. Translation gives CASADRGTDEQYF.

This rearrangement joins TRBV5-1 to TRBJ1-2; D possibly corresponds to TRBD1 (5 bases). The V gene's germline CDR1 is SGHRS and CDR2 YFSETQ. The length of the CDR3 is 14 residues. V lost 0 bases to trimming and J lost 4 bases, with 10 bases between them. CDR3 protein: CASSLDQGPYGYTF. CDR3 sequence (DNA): TGCGCCAGCAGCTTGGACCAGGGCCCCTATGGCTACACCTTC.

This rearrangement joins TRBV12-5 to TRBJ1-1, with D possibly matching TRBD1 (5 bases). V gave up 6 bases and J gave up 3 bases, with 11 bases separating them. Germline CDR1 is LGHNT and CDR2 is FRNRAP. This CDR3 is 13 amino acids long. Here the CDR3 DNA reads TGTGCTAGTGGGTCCGGGACTCACACTGAAGCTTTCTTT. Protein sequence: CASGSGTHTEAFF.

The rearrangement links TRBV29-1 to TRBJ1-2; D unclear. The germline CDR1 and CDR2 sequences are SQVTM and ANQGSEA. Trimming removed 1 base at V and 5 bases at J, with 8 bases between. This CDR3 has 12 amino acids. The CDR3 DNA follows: TGCAGCGTTGAAGGGGGAGGGTATGGCTACACCTTC. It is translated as CSVEGGGYGYTF.

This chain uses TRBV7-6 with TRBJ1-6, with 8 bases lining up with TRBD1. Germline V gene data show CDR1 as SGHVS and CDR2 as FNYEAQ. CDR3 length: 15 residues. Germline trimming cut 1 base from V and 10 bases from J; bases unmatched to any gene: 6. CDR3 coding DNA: TGTGCCAGCAGCTTAGGACAGGGGAACGGGTCACCCCTCCACTTT. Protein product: CASSLGQGNGSPLHF. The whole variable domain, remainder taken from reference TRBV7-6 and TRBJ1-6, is GAGVSQSPRYKVTKRGQDVALRCDPISGHVSLYWYRQALGQGPEFLTYFNYEAQQDKSGLPNDRFSAERPEGSISTLTIQRTEQRDSAMYRCASSLGQGNGSPLHFGNGTRLTVT.

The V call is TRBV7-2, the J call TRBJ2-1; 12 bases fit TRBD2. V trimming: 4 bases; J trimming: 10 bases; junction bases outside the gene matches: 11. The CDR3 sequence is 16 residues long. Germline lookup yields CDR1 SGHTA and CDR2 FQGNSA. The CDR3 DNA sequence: TGTGCCAGCAGCTCCCGGCCTAGCGGGGGGGCAGGAGAGCAGTTCTTC. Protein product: CASSSRPSGGAGEQFF.

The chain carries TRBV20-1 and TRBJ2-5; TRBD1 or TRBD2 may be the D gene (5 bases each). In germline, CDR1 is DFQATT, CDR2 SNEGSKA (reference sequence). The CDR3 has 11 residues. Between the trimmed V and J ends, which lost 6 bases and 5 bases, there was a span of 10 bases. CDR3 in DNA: TGCAGTGCGGAGAGGGGCGAGACCCAGTACTTC. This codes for CSAERGETQYF.

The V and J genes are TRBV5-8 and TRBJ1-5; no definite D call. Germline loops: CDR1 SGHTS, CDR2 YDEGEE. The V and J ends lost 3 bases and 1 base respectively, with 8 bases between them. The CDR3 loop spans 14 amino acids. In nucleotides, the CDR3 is TGTGCCAGCAGCTCGGGAGGGAGCAATCAGCCCCAGCATTTT. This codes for CASSSGGSNQPQHF.

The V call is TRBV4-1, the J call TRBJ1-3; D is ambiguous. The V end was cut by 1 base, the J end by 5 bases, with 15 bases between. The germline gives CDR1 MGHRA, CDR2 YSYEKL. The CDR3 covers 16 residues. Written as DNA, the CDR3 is TGCGCCAGCAGCCAAGGGTCAGCCGTCGGGAGAAACACCATATATTTT. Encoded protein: CASSQGSAVGRNTIYF.

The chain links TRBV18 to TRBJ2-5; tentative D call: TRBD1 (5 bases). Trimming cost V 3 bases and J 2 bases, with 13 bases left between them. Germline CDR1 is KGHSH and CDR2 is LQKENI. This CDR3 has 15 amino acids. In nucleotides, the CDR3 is TGTGCCAGCTCACCCCTAACGACAGAACAAGAGACCCAGTACTTC. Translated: CASSPLTTEQETQYF.

CDR3 in DNA: TGTGCCAGCAGCGTAAATAGCGGGACCGGCGAGCAGTACTTC. Amino acids: CASSVNSGTGEQYF. The chain has TRBV9 and TRBJ2-7, with TRBD2 matching over 8 bases. Germline V lookup: CDR1 SGDLS, CDR2 YYNGEE. CDR3 length: 14 residues. The V segment lost 1 base and the J segment 6 bases; nucleotides outside the gene matches: 6.

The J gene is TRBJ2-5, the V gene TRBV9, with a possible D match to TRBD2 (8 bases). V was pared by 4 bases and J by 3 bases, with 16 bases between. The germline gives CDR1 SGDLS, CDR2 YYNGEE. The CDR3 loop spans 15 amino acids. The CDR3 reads CASSSREGAKETQYF. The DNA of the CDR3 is TGTGCCAGCAGCTCTCGGGAGGGGGCAAAAGAGACCCAGTACTTC.

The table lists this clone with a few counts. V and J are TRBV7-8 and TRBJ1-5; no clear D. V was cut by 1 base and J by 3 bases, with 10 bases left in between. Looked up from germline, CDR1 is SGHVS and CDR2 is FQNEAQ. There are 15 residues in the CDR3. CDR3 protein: CASSLGNFLNQPQHF. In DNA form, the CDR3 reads TGTGCCAGCAGCTTAGGGAACTTTCTCAATCAGCCCCAGCATTTT.